One sample yielded the 32 T cell receptor beta chains listed below, sequenced in a study of human T cells and chemical hapten exposure. Sample time point: patch test 1, 2 weeks after DPC sensitization. Treatment reported: therapeutic diphenylcyclopropenone sensitization with weekly scalp DPC. One entry per CDR3 protein, called by TCRdb with MiXCR from the RACE reads. The sample includes more than 100,000 distinct CDR3 sequences, approximately 14% of them seen just once. Sample: whole blood, taken in connection with sensitization to the hapten diphenylcyclopropenone (DPC). These receptors were taken from a man younger than 35 with alopecia areata. Some clones in this sample may be carry-over from other donors' samples.

CDR3 amino acids: CASSPPGLKNIQYF. In DNA form, the CDR3 reads TGTGCCAGCAGCCCCCCGGGATTAAAAAACATTCAGTACTTC. The V call is TRBV7-9, the J call TRBJ2-4; TRBD2 is a possible D gene (5 bases). The CDR3 loop spans 14 amino acids. CDR1 is SEHNR and CDR2 is FQNEAQ in the germline V gene (reference sequence). V gave up 5 bases and J gave up 4 bases, with 12 bases separating them.

This clonotype was found a few times. The CDR3 region is CASSHGYRGNTIYF. The DNA of the CDR3 is TGTGCCAGCAGCCATGGTTACCGAGGAAACACCATATATTTT. V and J are TRBV3-1 and TRBJ1-3; D is unresolved. The V and J ends lost 3 bases and 4 bases respectively, with 10 bases between them. The CDR3 runs to 14 residues. Germline V gene lookup returns CDR1 LGHDT and CDR2 YNNKEL (reference sequence). Complete variable domain (other parts from reference TRBV3-1 and TRBJ1-3): DTAVSQTPKYLVTQMGNDKSIKCEQNLGHDTMYWYKQDSKKFLKIMFSYNNKELIINETVPNRFSPKSPDKAHLNLHINSLELGDSAVYFCASSHGYRGNTIYFGEGSWLTVV.

This clonotype occurred a few times. This chain connects TRBV4-3 to TRBJ1-2, with 9 bases matching TRBD1. This CDR3 spans 16 amino acids. The V and J ends lost 1 base and 2 bases, in that order; junction bases with no gene match: 5. Germline values: CDR1 LGHNA, CDR2 YSLEER. The CDR3 is CASSQGYRGLNYGYTF. CDR3 DNA: TGCGCCAGCAGCCAAGGGTACAGGGGGCTAAACTATGGCTACACCTTC.

In this sample, this clonotype turned up a few times. The rearrangement joins TRBV7-6 to TRBJ2-2; no clear D gene. In germline, CDR1 is SGHVS, CDR2 FNYEAQ. The CDR3 length is 15 residues. Between the trimmed V and J ends, which lost 1 base and 5 bases, there was a span of 11 bases. The CDR3 coding sequence is TGTGCCAGCAGCTTAGGAGTGATTTTGACCGGGGAGCTGTTTTTT. It codes for CASSLGVILTGELFF.

The table lists this clonotype with a few counts. The chain carries TRBV18 and TRBJ2-3; D is unresolved. The V end was cut by 0 bases, the J end by 4 bases, with 17 bases between. The CDR3 runs 17 residues. Germline lookup yields CDR1 KGHSH and CDR2 LQKENI. CDR3 amino acids: CASSPPAKLLTPDTQYF. The CDR3 DNA reads TGTGCCAGCTCACCACCGGCCAAATTGCTTACCCCAGATACGCAGTATTTT.

The chain links TRBV7-7 to TRBJ2-2; D unclear. Per germline, CDR1 SSHAT and CDR2 FNYEAQ (reference sequence). Trimming removed 4 bases at V and 6 bases at J, with 12 bases between. The CDR3 is made up of 14 amino acids. CDR3 sequence reads: CASSSTFHPGELFF. As DNA, the CDR3 is TGTGCCAGCAGCTCTACATTTCACCCCGGGGAGCTGTTTTTT.

This chain links TRBV7-6 with TRBJ2-2; possible D gene TRBD1, 7 bases. Germline V gives CDR1 SGHVS, CDR2 FNYEAQ. The CDR3 is 16 amino acids. V was pared by 3 bases and J by 4 bases, with 15 bases between. CDR3 bases: TGTGCCAGCAGCTTTCGCCAGGGGGGATCCACCGGGGAGCTGTTTTTT. This translates into CASSFRQGGSTGELFF. The variable domain in full, completed from reference TRBV7-6 and TRBJ2-2, reads GAGVSQSPRYKVTKRGQDVALRCDPISGHVSLYWYRQALGQGPEFLTYFNYEAQQDKSGLPNDRFSAERPEGSISTLTIQRTEQRDSAMYRCASSFRQGGSTGELFFGEGSRLTVL.

The rearrangement joins TRBV6-1 to TRBJ1-1, with 9 bases aligning to TRBD1. The germline V gene has CDR1 MNHNS and CDR2 SASEGT. J gave up 2 bases and V 8 bases, and 6 bases lay outside the gene matches. CDR3 length: 14 residues. CDR3 nucleotides: TGTGCCAGCGGGACAGGGAGAGTCAACACTGAAGCTTTCTTT. It translates to CASGTGRVNTEAFF.

This clonotype was observed a few times. This sequence joins TRBV20-1 and TRBJ2-4; 7 nucleotides agree with TRBD2. The CDR3 runs 13 residues. Trimming at V came to 0 bases and at J to 8 bases, leaving 4 bases not matched to a gene. From germline, CDR1 is DFQATT and CDR2 SNEGSKA (reference sequence). The CDR3 DNA is TGCAGTGCTAGAGAGAAGGGAGGGTACATTCAGTACTTC. This codes for CSAREKGGYIQYF.

This clonotype came up a few times. This chain joins TRBV4-3 and TRBJ2-3; possibly TRBD1 for D (6 bases). Trimming removed 0 bases from V and 0 bases from J, with 16 bases in between. Germline V gene lookup returns CDR1 LGHNA and CDR2 YSLEER. CDR3 length equals 18 residues. The CDR3 protein is CASSQDLGTGPSTDTQYF. The CDR3 nucleotides are TGCGCCAGCAGCCAAGATCTGGGAACAGGGCCAAGCACAGATACGCAGTATTTT.

This clonotype has a count of ten or more. The chain combines TRBV6-2 or TRBV6-3 with TRBJ1-5; the D is unclear. V lost 7 bases and J lost 4, with 11 bases in between. This CDR3 has 13 residues. CDR1 and CDR2 (germline): MNHEY, SVGEGT. The CDR3 region has the DNA TGTGCCAGCACCCTTGACTGGAATCAGCCCCAGCATTTT. It is translated as CASTLDWNQPQHF.

Regarding this clonotype: This sequence may be a read error, since a much larger clone differs from it by one base. This chain uses TRBV2 with TRBJ2-4; 7 bases align to TRBD1. CDR1 and CDR2 from the germline V gene are SNHLY and FYNNEI. This CDR3 comprises 15 residues. The CDR3 reads CASSRDSLARNIQYF. CDR3 coding DNA: TGTGCCAGCAGCCGGGACAGTTTAGCCAGAAACATTCAGTACTTC.

The chain combines TRBV4-1 with TRBJ2-7; D is possibly TRBD1 (6 bases). Trimming removed 1 base from V and 2 bases from J, with 15 bases in between. CDR1 is MGHRA, CDR2 YSYEKL, per germline. The CDR3 is made up of 16 amino acids. The CDR3 spells CASSQVGTKKPYEQYF. DNA for the CDR3: TGCGCCAGCAGCCAAGTCGGGACAAAAAAGCCCTACGAGCAGTACTTC.

V usage is TRBV27 and J usage is TRBJ1-1; 7 nucleotides line up with TRBD1. The ends lost 8 bases at V and 0 bases at J; junction bases unmatched: 3. This CDR3 comprises 13 residues. In germline, CDR1 is MNHEY, CDR2 SMNVEV (reference sequence). CDR3 bases: TGTGCCAGCCTAGGGGGCTTGAACACTGAAGCTTTCTTT. Protein: CASLGGLNTEAFF.

V is TRBV5-1 and J is TRBJ2-5; D is perhaps TRBD1 or TRBD2 (6 bases each). Germline values: CDR1 SGHRS, CDR2 YFSETQ. The V end lost 0 bases, the J end lost 2 bases, and 17 bases lay between the germline ends. This CDR3 contains 17 residues. CDR3 sequence: CASSLAGGAAAQETQYF. The CDR3 region has the DNA TGCGCCAGCAGCTTGGCCGGGGGCGCAGCGGCTCAAGAGACCCAGTACTTC. The full variable domain, in which reference TRBV5-1 and TRBJ2-5 provide the parts outside the CDR3, is KAGVTQTPRYLIKTRGQQVTLSCSPISGHRSVSWYQQTPGQGLQFLFEYFSETQRNKGNFPGRFSGRQFSNSRSEMNVSTLELGDSALYLCASSLAGGAAAQETQYFGPGTRLLVL.

This chain links TRBV7-2 with TRBJ2-1; D remains ambiguous. The CDR3 is 16 residues long. Trimming stripped 5 bases from V and 0 bases from J, with 14 bases between. Per germline, CDR1 SGHTA and CDR2 FQGNSA. The DNA of the CDR3 is TGTGCCAGCAGCGTCCCGTCCCCCATCTCCTACAATGAGCAGTTCTTC. The encoded protein is CASSVPSPISYNEQFF.

The chain employs TRBV20-1 and TRBJ1-2; weak D call: TRBD1 (6 bases). V was shortened by 3 bases and J by 9 bases, with 20 bases between the two germline ends. The CDR3 has 14 amino acids. Germline loops: CDR1 DFQATT, CDR2 SNEGSKA (reference sequence). CDR3 DNA sequence: TGCAGTGCTAGTAAACTCGGGACACTAGGGAGCTACACCTTC. It specifies CSASKLGTLGSYTF.

This clonotype has just a few counts. V gene TRBV6-5 combines with J gene TRBJ2-7; D is possibly TRBD1 (6 bases). The length of the CDR3 is 13 residues. The V gene's germline CDR1 is MNHEY and CDR2 SVGAGI. V was clipped by 6 bases and J by 2 bases, with 11 bases between them. The CDR3 DNA sequence: TGTGCCAGCAGCCAGGGACACACCTACGAGCAGTACGTC. It translates to CASSQGHTYEQYV.

This chain links TRBV18 with TRBJ2-7; 8 nucleotides agree with TRBD1. The V gene end was trimmed by 4 bases and the J gene end by 5 bases; junction bases not matched to a gene: 4. CDR1 and CDR2 (germline): KGHSH, LQKENI. CDR3 length: 13 residues. CDR3 sequence reads: CASSLGQGDEQYV. In DNA form, the CDR3 reads TGTGCCAGCTCACTAGGACAGGGTGACGAGCAGTACGTC.

This clonotype was counted at least ten times. The chain joins TRBV10-2 to TRBJ2-1, with D possibly matching TRBD2 (5 bases). CDR3 size: 15 residues. Germline V CDR1 and CDR2: WSHSY, SAAADI. Trimming took off 0 bases at V and 5 bases at J, with 11 bases between the two ends. The CDR3 nucleotides read TGCGCCAGCAGTGAGTCCCCGGAGGTGCACAATGAGCAGTTCTTC. Residues: CASSESPEVHNEQFF.

The chain links TRBV6-6 to TRBJ1-1, with 7 nucleotides matching TRBD1. This CDR3 contains 14 residues. Per germline, CDR1 MNHNY and CDR2 SVGAGI (reference sequence). Unmatched junction bases numbered 5, after V lost 0 bases and J lost 7 bases. CDR3 bases: TGTGCCAGCAGTTACTCGGAGACAGGGATTGAAGCTTTCTTT. Residues: CASSYSETGIEAFF.

At least ten counts were recorded for this clonotype. This rearrangement joins TRBV18 to TRBJ1-2, with 11 bases aligning to TRBD1. Germline-derived CDR1 and CDR2 are KGHSH and LQKENI. Trimming at V came to 0 bases and at J to 3 bases, leaving 9 bases not matched to a gene. This CDR3 region has 18 residues. CDR3 region: CASSPPPGQGAYDYGYTF. The CDR3, as DNA: TGTGCCAGCTCACCACCGCCTGGACAGGGGGCGTATGACTATGGCTACACCTTC. Combining the CDR3 with reference TRBV18 and TRBJ1-2 gives the whole variable domain NAGVMQNPRHLVRRRGQEARLRCSPMKGHSHVYWYRQLPEEGLKFMVYLQKENIIDESGMPKERFSAEFPKEGPSILRIQQVVRGDSAAYFCASSPPPGQGAYDYGYTFGSGTRLTVV.

This sequence joins TRBV3-1 and TRBJ1-5; D gene uncertain. Trimming removed 1 base from V and 7 bases from J, with 14 bases in between. The CDR3 totals 15 residues. CDR1 is LGHDT, CDR2 YNNKEL, per germline (reference sequence). The CDR3 spells CASSQGFGVLQPQHF. The CDR3 DNA sequence: TGTGCCAGCAGCCAAGGATTTGGTGTTTTGCAGCCCCAGCATTTT.

With respect to this clonotype: An end of the junction does not agree with germline; a read error may underlie this. The chain recombines TRBV7-6 with TRBJ2-1; D unresolved. This CDR3 comprises 15 residues. CDR1 SGHVS and CDR2 FNYEAQ come from the germline V gene. CDR3 protein: CVSSQLGVNFNEQFF. DNA for the CDR3: TGTGTCAGCAGCCAGCTAGGAGTGAACTTCAATGAGCAGTTCTTC.

This chain joins TRBV20-1 and TRBJ2-7, with a weak D call TRBD2 (6 bases). The V end was cut by 0 bases, the J end by 7 bases, with 34 bases between. The CDR3 runs to 20 residues. CDR1 is DFQATT, CDR2 SNEGSKA, per germline (reference sequence). The CDR3 region is CSARDSREHWGVTPSGEQYF. The DNA for the CDR3 is TGCAGTGCTAGAGATTCCCGGGAGCATTGGGGGGTTACACCGTCGGGAGAGCAGTACTTC.

This clonotype was seen ten or more times. The chain is built from TRBV7-3 and TRBJ1-1, with D possibly being TRBD1 (6 bases). Between the trimmed V and J ends, which lost 5 bases and 5 bases, there was a span of 15 bases. CDR3 length: 14 amino acids. The germline V gene encodes CDR1 SGHTA and CDR2 FQGTGA. The DNA for the CDR3 is TGTGCCAGCAGCAGCTGGGACATGAGAACTGAAGCTTTCTTT. It specifies CASSSWDMRTEAFF.

This clonotype was seen repeatedly, ten times or more. The CDR3 DNA reads TGTGCCAGCAGTTACCAATATGGCAGGGGGCAAATTAACTATGGCTACACCTTC. Protein product: CASSYQYGRGQINYGYTF. This chain uses TRBV6-5 with TRBJ1-2; 8 bases match TRBD1. The CDR3 covers 18 residues. V shed 2 bases, J shed 1 base, and the junction held 12 bases outside the gene matches. Germline V gene data show CDR1 as MNHEY and CDR2 as SVGAGI.

CDR3 nucleotides: TGTGCCATCTCCTGGACAGGGGGTAACGAGTGGGCCAACGTCCTGACTTTC. Amino acid sequence: CAISWTGGNEWANVLTF. The V call is TRBV7-9, the J call TRBJ2-6, with 10 bases that match TRBD1. Per the germline V gene, CDR1 is SEHNR and CDR2 is FQNEAQ (reference sequence). There are 17 residues in the CDR3. J was trimmed by 5 bases and V by 10 bases; bases with no gene match: 14.

This clonotype was seen a handful of times. V is TRBV20-1 and J is TRBJ2-3; possible D gene TRBD2, 6 bases. From germline, CDR1 is DFQATT and CDR2 SNEGSKA (reference sequence). Trimming took 4 bases from V and 9 from J, leaving 17 bases between them. The CDR3 has 13 amino acids. This CDR3 reads CSATEPRGWTQYF. The CDR3 nucleotides are TGCAGTGCTACGGAGCCGCGGGGATGGACGCAGTATTTT.

This clonotype was picked up a small number of times. The chain recombines TRBV7-6 with TRBJ2-1; tentatively, D is TRBD1 or TRBD2 (5 bases each). The germline CDR1 and CDR2 sequences are SGHVS and FNYEAQ. The CDR3 is 17 amino acids. Trimming pared 2 bases from V and 2 bases from J, leaving 16 bases between. CDR3 protein: CASSLLGSRGAYNEQFF. Here the CDR3 DNA reads TGTGCCAGCAGCTTACTAGGCTCGCGAGGGGCCTACAATGAGCAGTTCTTC. Full variable domain (rest looked up from reference TRBV7-6 and TRBJ2-1): GAGVSQSPRYKVTKRGQDVALRCDPISGHVSLYWYRQALGQGPEFLTYFNYEAQQDKSGLPNDRFSAERPEGSISTLTIQRTEQRDSAMYRCASSLLGSRGAYNEQFFGPGTRLTVL.

This clonotype was counted many times. The chain recombines TRBV6-2 or TRBV6-3 with TRBJ2-7; possibly TRBD2 for D (6 bases). CDR3 length equals 15 residues. Germline loops: CDR1 MNHEY, CDR2 SVGEGT. The V gene lost 0 bases and the J gene lost 1 base, with 10 bases spanning the gap. CDR3 region: CASSYSGGESYEQYF. For the CDR3, the DNA is TGTGCCAGCAGTTACTCCGGCGGGGAGTCCTACGAGCAGTACTTC.

This clonotype was counted between two and nine times. The chain is built from TRBV27 and TRBJ2-7, with 7 bases aligning to TRBD1. Per the germline V gene, CDR1 is MNHEY and CDR2 is SMNVEV (reference sequence). With 1 base clipped from V and 0 bases from J, the junction kept 3 bases outside the gene matches. The CDR3 sequence is 15 residues long. The CDR3 here is CASSLFWDSSYEQYF. In DNA form, the CDR3 reads TGTGCCAGCAGTTTATTCTGGGACAGCTCCTACGAGCAGTACTTC.